What follows describes a single TCR beta chain. The antigen remains undetermined. Other DNA sequences of this sample code for an identical CDR3. This sample stems from a study of cytotoxic CD8 clonotypes in ibrutinib-treated CLL. Regarding the study as a whole: Baseline clonality, above age-matched healthy donor levels, tracked circulating CD8+ T-cell counts.

Assay used: immunoSEQ multiplex PCR; TCRdb lists only in-frame clones, some missing. Altogether roughly 58,000 clones are present, 54% being singletons, with the ten largest covering roughly a quarter. This clonotype was obtained from a human donor with chronic lymphocytic leukemia. This material consisted of PBMCs, taken at disease progression, from a patient treated with ibrutinib.

Here the CDR3 reads CASSPGNYNEQFF. In nucleotides, the CDR3 is TGTGCCAGCTCACCAGGCAACTACAATGAGCAGTTCTTC. V is TRBV18 and J is TRBJ2-1; D call uncertain. The CDR3 has 13 amino acids. Per germline, CDR1 KGHSH and CDR2 LQKENI. V was clipped by 2 bases and J by 3 bases, with 5 bases between them.